This T cell receptor beta chain was captured in a study of T cells after yellow fever vaccination. The germline V gene has CDR1 MNHNS and CDR2 SASEGT. This CDR3 spans 14 amino acids. J lost 4 bases, V lost 9 bases, and 10 bases had no gene match. On this clonotype itself: Its cognate antigen is unknown.

TCRdb re-analysed the 5' RACE reads in MiXCR, keeping a single row per CDR3 protein. The sample consists of some 390,000 distinct CDR3 sequences, around 6.5% of them appearing once. Study results and limitations: Shared CD4/CD8 clonotypes were a small share, likely from convergent recombination. Post-booster samples contained most primary-vaccination clones (around 95% CD4, around 88% CD8). The study found a weaker secondary response that peaked faster, day 5 versus 15.

The clonotype was recovered from a man younger than 40 who received the YFV17D yellow fever vaccine. Sample: PBMCs, taken 5 days after the yellow fever booster vaccination. The chain is built from TRBV6-1 and TRBJ2-5; TRBD1 matches at 8 bases. The DNA of the CDR3 is TGTGCCAGTTCCATACCAGGGGGCTTAGAGACCCAGTACTTC. Protein sequence: CASSIPGGLETQYF.